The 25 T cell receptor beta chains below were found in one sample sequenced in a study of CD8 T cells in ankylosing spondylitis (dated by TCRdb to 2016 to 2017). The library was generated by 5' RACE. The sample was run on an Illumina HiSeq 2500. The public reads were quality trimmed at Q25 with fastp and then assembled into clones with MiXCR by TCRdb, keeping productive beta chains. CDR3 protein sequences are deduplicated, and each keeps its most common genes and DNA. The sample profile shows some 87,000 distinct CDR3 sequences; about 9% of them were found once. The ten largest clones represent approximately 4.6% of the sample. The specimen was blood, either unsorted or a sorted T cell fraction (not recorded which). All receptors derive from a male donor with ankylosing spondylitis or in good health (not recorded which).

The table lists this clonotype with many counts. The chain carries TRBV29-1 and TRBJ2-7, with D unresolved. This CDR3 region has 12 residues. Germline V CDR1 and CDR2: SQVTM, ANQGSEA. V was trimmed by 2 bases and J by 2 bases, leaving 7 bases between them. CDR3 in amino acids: CSVESSTYEQYF. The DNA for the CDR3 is TGCAGCGTTGAAAGTTCCACCTACGAGCAGTACTTC.

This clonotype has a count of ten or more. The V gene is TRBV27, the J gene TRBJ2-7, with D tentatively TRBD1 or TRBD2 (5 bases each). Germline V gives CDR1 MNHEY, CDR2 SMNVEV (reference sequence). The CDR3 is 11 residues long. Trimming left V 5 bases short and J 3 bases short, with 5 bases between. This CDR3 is CASSGGYEQYF. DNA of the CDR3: TGTGCCAGCAGTGGGGGCTACGAGCAGTACTTC.

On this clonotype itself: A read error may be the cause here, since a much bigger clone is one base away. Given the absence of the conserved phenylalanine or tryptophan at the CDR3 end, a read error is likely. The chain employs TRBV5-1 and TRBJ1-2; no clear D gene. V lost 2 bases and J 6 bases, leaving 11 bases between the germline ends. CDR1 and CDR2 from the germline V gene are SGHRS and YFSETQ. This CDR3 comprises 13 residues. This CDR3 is CASSFSGEDGYTL. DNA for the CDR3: TGCGCCAGCAGCTTCTCGGGTGAGGATGGCTACACCCTC.

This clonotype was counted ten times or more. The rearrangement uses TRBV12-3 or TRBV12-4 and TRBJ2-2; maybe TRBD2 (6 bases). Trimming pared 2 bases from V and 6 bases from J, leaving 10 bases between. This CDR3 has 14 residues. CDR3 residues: CASSLRRDSGELFF. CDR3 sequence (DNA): TGTGCCAGCAGTTTAAGGAGGGATTCCGGGGAGCTGTTTTTT.

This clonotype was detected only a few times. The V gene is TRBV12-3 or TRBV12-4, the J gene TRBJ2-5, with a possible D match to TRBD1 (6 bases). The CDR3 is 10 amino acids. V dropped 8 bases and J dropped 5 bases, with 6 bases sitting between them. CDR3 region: CASQGETQYF. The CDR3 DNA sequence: TGTGCCAGCCAGGGGGAGACCCAGTACTTC.

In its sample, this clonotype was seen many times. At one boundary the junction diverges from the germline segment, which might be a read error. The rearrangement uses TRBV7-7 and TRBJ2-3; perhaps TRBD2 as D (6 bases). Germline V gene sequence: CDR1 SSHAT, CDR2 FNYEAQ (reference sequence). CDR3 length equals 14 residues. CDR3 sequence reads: CASSLEGTFDTQYF. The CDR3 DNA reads TGTGCTAGCAGCTTAGAAGGGACTTTTGATACGCAGTATTTT. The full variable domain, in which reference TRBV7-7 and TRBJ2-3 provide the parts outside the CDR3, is GAGVSQSPRYKVTKRGQDVTLRCDPISSHATLYWYQQALGQGPEFLTYFNYEAQPDKSGLPSDRFSAERPEGSISTLTIQRTEQRDSAMYRCASSLEGTFDTQYFGPGTRLTVL.

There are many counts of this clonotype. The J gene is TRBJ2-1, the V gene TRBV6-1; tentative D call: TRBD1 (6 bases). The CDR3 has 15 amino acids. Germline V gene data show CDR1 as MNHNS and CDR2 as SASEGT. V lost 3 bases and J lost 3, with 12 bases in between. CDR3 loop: CASSENRANYNEQFF. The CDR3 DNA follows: TGTGCCAGCAGTGAGAACAGGGCTAACTACAATGAGCAGTTCTTC.

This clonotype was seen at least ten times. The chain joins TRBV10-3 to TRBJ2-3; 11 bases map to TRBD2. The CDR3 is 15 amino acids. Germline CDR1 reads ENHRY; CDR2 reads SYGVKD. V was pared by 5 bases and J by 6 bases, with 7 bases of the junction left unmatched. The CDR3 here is CAISLGSGGADTQYF. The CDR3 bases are TGTGCCATCAGTTTGGGTAGCGGGGGGGCCGATACGCAGTATTTT.

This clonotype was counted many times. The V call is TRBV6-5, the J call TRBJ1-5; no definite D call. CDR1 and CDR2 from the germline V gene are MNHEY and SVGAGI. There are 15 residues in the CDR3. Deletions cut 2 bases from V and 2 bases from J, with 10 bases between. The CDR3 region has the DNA TGTGCCAGCAGTTACAGGGAAGGAGGCAATCAGCCCCAGCATTTT. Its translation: CASSYREGGNQPQHF.

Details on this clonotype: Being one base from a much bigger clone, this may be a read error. CDR3 sequence (DNA): TGTGCCAGCATGGGCCGTTACAATGAGCAGTTCTTC. This sequence encodes CASMGRYNEQFF. The V gene is TRBV7-9, the J gene TRBJ2-1; D is unresolved. V was clipped by 7 bases and J by 4 bases, with 8 bases between them. The CDR3 contains 12 residues. CDR1 SEHNR and CDR2 FQNEAQ come from the germline V gene (reference sequence).

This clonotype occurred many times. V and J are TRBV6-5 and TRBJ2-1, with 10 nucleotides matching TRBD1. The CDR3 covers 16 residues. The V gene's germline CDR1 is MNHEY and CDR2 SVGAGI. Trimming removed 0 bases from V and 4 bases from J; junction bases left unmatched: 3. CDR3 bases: TGTGCCAGCAGTTACTCAAGGACAGGGGGATACAATGAGCAGTTCTTC. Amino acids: CASSYSRTGGYNEQFF.

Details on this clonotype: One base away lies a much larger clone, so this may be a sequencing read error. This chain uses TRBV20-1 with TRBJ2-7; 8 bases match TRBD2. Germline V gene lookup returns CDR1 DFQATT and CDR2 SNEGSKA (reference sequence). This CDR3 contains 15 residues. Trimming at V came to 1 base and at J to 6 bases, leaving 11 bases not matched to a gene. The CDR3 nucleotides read TGCAGTGCTAGAGGGGCGGGACTAGTCATGTCCGAGCAGTACTTC. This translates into CSARGAGLVMSEQYF.

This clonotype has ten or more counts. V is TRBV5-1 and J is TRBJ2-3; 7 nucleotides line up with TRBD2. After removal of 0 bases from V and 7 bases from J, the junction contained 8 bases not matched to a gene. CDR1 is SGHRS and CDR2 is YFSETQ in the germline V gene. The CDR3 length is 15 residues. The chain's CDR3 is CASSLEPSGGHTQYF. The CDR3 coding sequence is TGCGCCAGCAGCTTGGAGCCTAGCGGCGGACATACGCAGTATTTT.

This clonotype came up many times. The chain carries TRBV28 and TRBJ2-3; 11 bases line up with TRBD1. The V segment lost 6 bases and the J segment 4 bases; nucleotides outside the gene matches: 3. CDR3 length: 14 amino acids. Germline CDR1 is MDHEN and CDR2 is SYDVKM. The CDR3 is CASRDRGRSDTQYF. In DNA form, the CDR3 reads TGTGCCAGCAGGGACAGGGGGCGGTCAGATACGCAGTATTTT.

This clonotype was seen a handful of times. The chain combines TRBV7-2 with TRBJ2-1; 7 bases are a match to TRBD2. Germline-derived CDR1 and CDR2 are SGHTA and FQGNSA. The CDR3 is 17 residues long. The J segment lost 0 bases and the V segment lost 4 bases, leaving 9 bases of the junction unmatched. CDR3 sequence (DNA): TGTGCCAGCAGCTCCCCCCCGGGGGGTAGCTCCTACAATGAGCAGTTCTTC. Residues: CASSSPPGGSSYNEQFF.

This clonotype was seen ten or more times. In DNA form, the CDR3 reads TGCAGCGCCCGAACGGGGACGCAGTATTTT. Translated: CSARTGTQYF. This rearrangement joins TRBV29-1 to TRBJ2-3; possible D gene TRBD2, 5 bases. This CDR3 is built from 10 residues. The germline CDR1 and CDR2 sequences are SQVTM and ANQGSEA. The V end was cut by 7 bases, the J end by 9 bases, with 11 bases between.

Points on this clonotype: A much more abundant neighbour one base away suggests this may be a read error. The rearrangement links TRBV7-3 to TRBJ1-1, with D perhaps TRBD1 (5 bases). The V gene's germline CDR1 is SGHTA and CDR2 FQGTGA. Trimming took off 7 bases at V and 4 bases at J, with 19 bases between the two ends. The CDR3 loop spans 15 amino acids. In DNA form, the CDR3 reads TGTGCCAGCAACCCAGGGCAACCGGGGTTCACTGAAGCTTTCTTT. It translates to CASNPGQPGFTEAFF.

This CDR3 reads CASSQEEGYGLASTGELFF. Written as DNA, the CDR3 is TGTGCCAGCAGCCAAGAAGAGGGGTATGGACTAGCGAGCACCGGGGAGCTGTTTTTT. The chain recombines TRBV4-2 with TRBJ2-2; 9 bases are a match to TRBD2. There are 19 residues in the CDR3. The germline V gene encodes CDR1 LGHNA and CDR2 YNFKEQ. The V segment lost 0 bases and the J segment 4 bases; nucleotides outside the gene matches: 12.

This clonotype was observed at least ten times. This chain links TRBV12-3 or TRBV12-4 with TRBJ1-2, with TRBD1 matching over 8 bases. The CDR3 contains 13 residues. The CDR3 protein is CVLGQGGNYGYTF. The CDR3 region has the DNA TGTGTATTAGGACAGGGTGGTAACTATGGCTACACCTTC.

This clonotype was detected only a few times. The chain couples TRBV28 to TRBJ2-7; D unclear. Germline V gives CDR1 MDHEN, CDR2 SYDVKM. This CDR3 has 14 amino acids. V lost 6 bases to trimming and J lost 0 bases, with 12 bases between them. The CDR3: CASRTGPSSYEQYF. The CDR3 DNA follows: TGTGCCAGCAGAACCGGGCCAAGCTCCTACGAGCAGTACTTC.

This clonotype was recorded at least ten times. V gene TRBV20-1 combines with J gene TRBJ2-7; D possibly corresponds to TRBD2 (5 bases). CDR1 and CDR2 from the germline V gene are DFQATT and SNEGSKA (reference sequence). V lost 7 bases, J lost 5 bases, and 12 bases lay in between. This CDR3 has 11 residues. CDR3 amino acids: CSVNGVDEQYF. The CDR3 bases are TGCAGTGTTAACGGGGTGGACGAGCAGTACTTC.

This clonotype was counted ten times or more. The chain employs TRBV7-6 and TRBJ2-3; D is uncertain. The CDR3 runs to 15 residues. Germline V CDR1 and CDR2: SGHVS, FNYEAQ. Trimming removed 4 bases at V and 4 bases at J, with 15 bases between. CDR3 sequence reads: CASSSRNSISDTQYF. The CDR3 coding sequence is TGTGCCAGCAGCTCTAGGAATTCGATATCAGATACGCAGTATTTT.

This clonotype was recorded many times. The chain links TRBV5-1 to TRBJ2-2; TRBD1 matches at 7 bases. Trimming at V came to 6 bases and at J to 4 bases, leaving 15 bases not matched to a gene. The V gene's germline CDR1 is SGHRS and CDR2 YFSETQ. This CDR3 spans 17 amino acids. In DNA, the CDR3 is TGCGCCAGCACTAACCCGTCCGACAGGGCGACCACCGGGGAGCTGTTTTTT. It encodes CASTNPSDRATTGELFF.

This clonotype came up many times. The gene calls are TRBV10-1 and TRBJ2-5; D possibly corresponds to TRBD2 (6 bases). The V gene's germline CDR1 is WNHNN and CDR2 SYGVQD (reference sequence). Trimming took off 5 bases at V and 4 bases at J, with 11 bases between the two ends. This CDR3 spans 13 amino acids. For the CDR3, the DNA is TGCGCCAGCAGTAACGGGACTCTAGAGACCCAGTACTTC. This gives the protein CASSNGTLETQYF.

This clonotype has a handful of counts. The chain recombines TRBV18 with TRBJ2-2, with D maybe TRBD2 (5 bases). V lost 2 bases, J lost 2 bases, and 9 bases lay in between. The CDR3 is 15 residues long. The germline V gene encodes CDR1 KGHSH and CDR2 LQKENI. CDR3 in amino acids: CASSPVRANTGELFF. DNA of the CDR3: TGTGCCAGCTCACCAGTGCGGGCAAACACCGGGGAGCTGTTTTTT. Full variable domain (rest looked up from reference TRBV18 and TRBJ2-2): NAGVMQNPRHLVRRRGQEARLRCSPMKGHSHVYWYRQLPEEGLKFMVYLQKENIIDESGMPKERFSAEFPKEGPSILRIQQVVRGDSAAYFCASSPVRANTGELFFGEGSRLTVL.